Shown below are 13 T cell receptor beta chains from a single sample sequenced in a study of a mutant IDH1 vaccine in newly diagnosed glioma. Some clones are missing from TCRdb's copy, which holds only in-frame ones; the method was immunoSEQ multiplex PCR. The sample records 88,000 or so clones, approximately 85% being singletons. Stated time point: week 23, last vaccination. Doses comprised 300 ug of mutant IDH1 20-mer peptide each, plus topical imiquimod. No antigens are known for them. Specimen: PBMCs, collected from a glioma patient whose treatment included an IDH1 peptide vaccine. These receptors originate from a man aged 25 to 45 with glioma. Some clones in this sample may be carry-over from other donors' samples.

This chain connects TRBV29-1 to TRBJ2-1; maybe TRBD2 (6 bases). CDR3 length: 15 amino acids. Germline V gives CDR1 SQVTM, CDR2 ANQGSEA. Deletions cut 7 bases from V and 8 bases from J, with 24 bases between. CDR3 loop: CSAAGSGVRSDEQFF. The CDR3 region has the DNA TGCAGCGCCGCTGGTAGCGGAGTTCGGTCCGATGAGCAGTTCTTC.

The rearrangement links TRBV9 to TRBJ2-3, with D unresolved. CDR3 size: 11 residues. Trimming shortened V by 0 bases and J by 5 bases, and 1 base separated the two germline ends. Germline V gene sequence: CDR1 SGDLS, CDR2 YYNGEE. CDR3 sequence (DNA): TGTGCCAGCAGCGTAGGAGATACGCAGTATTTT. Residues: CASSVGDTQYF.

The CDR3 spells CASSIGGFQPQHF. In DNA form, the CDR3 reads TGTGCCAGTAGTATAGGGGGGTTTCAGCCCCAGCATTTT. The chain couples TRBV19 to TRBJ1-5, with D possibly TRBD1 on 5 matching bases. The CDR3 runs 13 residues. Deletions cut 1 base from V and 6 bases from J, with 7 bases between. In germline, CDR1 is LNHDA, CDR2 SQIVND (reference sequence).

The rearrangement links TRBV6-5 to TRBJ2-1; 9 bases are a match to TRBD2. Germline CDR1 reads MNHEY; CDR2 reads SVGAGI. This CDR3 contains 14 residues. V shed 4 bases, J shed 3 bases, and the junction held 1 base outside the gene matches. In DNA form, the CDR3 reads TGTGCCAGCAGTTCGACTAGCGGCTACAATGAGCAGTTCTTC. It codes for CASSSTSGYNEQFF.

For the CDR3, the DNA is TGTGCCAGCAGCTTTAGACAGGGTTTTAATCAGCCCCAGCATTTT. Amino acid sequence: CASSFRQGFNQPQHF. The V call is TRBV5-6, the J call TRBJ1-5, with TRBD1 matching 7 bases. This CDR3 comprises 15 residues. The junction had 6 bases not matched to a gene; V was cut back by 2 bases and J by 4 bases. Per the germline V gene, CDR1 is SGHDT and CDR2 is YYEEEE.

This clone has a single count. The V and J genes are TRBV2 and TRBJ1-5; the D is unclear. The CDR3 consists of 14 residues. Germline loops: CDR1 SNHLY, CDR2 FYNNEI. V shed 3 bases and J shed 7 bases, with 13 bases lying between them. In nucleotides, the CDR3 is TGTGCCAGCAGTGATGCAGGATCGGGACAGCCCCAGCATTTT. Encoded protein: CASSDAGSGQPQHF.

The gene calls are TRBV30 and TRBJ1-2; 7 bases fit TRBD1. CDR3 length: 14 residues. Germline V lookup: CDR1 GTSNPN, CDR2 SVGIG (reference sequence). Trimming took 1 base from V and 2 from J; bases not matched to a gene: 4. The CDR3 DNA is TGTGCCTGGAGTGGAAGGGGGCCGAACTATGGCTACACCTTC. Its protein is CAWSGRGPNYGYTF.

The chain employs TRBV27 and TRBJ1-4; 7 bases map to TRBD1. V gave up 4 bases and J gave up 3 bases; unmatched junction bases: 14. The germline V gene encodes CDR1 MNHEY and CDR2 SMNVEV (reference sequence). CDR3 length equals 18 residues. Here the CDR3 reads CASSYRGEFTISNEKLFF. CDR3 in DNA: TGTGCCAGCAGTTACAGGGGTGAATTCACAATATCTAATGAAAAACTGTTTTTT.

CDR3 loop: CAWNVGAPGGYTF. The CDR3 region has the DNA TGTGCCTGGAATGTGGGCGCCCCAGGTGGCTACACCTTC. This chain joins TRBV30 and TRBJ1-2, with no clear D. CDR1 and CDR2 from the germline V gene are GTSNPN and SVGIG (reference sequence). Trimming cost V 4 bases and J 7 bases, with 16 bases left between them. This CDR3 contains 13 residues.

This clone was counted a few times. The CDR3 protein is CASSPVGTVNYEQYF. The CDR3 nucleotides are TGTGCCAGCAGCCCGGTTGGGACAGTAAACTACGAGCAGTACTTC. The V gene is TRBV7-8, the J gene TRBJ2-7; TRBD1 agrees at 7 bases. From germline, CDR1 is SGHVS and CDR2 FQNEAQ. The CDR3 has 15 amino acids. The J segment lost 3 bases and the V segment lost 5 bases, leaving 10 bases of the junction unmatched.

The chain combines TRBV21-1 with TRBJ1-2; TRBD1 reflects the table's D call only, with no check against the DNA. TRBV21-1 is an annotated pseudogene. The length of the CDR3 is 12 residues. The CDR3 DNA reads TGTGCCAGCAGCAAAGGACAAAATAGCTACACCTTC. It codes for CASSKGQNSYTF.

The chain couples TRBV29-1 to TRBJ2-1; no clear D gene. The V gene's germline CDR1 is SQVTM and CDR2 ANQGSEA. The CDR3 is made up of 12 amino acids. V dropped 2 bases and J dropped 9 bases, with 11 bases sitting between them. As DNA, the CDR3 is TGCAGCGTTGAATGGCGAGGTACTGAGCAGTTCTTC. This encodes CSVEWRGTEQFF.

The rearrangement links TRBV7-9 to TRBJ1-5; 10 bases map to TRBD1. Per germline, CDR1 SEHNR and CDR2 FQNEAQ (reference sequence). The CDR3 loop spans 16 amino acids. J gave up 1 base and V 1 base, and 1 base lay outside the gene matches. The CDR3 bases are TGTGCCAGCAGCTTAGGACAGGGGGCGAGCAATCAGCCCCAGCATTTT. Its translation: CASSLGQGASNQPQHF.